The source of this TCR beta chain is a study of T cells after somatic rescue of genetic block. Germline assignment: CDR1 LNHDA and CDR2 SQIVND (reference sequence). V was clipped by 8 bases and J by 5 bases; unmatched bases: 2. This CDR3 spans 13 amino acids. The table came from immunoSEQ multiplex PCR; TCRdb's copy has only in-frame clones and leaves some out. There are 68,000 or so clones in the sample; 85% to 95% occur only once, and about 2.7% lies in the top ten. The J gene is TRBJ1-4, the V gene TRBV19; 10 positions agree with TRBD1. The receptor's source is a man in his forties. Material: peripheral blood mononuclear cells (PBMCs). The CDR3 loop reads CASRDRGNEKLFF. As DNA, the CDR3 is TGTGCCAGTCGGGACAGGGGCAATGAAAAACTGTTTTTT. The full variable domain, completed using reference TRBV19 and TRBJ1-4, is DGGITQSPKYLFRKEGQNVTLSCEQNLNHDAMYWYRQDPGQGLRLIYYSQIVNDFQKGDIAEGYSVSREKKESFPLTVTSAQKNPTAFYLCASRDRGNEKLFFGSGTQLSVL.